This is a list of T cell receptor beta chains from one sample in a study of blood T cell repertoires in COVID-19. The assay was immunoSEQ multiplex PCR, and TCRdb's table has in-frame clones only and misses some. The data show hundreds of thousands of clones, with 83% seen just once and around 1.3% held by the top ten. Specimen: peripheral blood. The receptors come from a woman aged 25 to 39 with COVID-19, enrolled during active disease. Both conserved end residues are part of each CDR3. D genes are given only for firm matches. Clone sizes are given selectively: once, few, many, or a class where the clone is expanded.

d_call	j_call	clone_size	v_call	cdr3_aa	cdr3_nt
TRBD1	TRBJ1-3	NA	TRBV25-1	CASSGGQAARYSGNTIYF	TGTGCCAGCAGTGGCGGACAGGCGGCTCGTTACTCTGGAAACACCATATATTTT
NA	TRBJ2-7	NA	TRBV3-1/TRBV3-2	CASSQAAGYEQYF	TGTGCCAGCAGCCAAGCTGCGGGTTACGAGCAGTACTTC
NA	TRBJ1-1	NA	TRBV30	CAWDGGHGTEAFF	TGTGCCTGGGATGGGGGACACGGCACTGAAGCTTTCTTT
NA	TRBJ2-5	NA	TRBV11-3	CASSPAGRETQYF	TGTGCCAGCAGCCCCGCGGGCAGGGAGACCCAGTACTTC
NA	TRBJ1-3	NA	TRBV4-1	CASSQEDGGGNTIYF	TGCGCCAGCAGCCAAGAGGACGGAGGTGGAAACACCATATATTTT
NA	TRBJ1-2	NA	TRBV5-1	CASSAQGLEHYGYTF	TGCGCCAGCAGTGCTCAGGGGCTTGAGCACTATGGCTACACCTTC
TRBD1	TRBJ2-5	once	TRBV9	CASSPTGKYQETQYF	TGTGCCAGCAGTCCGACAGGGAAGTACCAAGAGACCCAGTACTTC
TRBD2	TRBJ2-5	NA	TRBV15	CATSRDGGGAFQTQYF	TGTGCCACCAGCAGAGACGGCGGGGGGGCCTTCCAGACCCAGTACTTC
TRBD1	TRBJ2-1	NA	TRBV7-9	CASSLTGAHNEQFF	TGTGCCAGCAGCTTAACAGGGGCGCACAATGAGCAGTTCTTC
TRBD1	TRBJ1-1	few	TRBV27	CASSLSRGVTEAFF	TGTGCCAGCAGTTTAAGCAGGGGGGTAACTGAAGCTTTCTTT
NA	TRBJ1-1	NA	TRBV5-6	CASSLDSGNTEAFF	TGTGCCAGCAGCTTAGATTCGGGAAACACTGAAGCTTTCTTT
TRBD1	TRBJ1-2	NA	TRBV12-3/TRBV12-4	CASSAYRGGYTF	TGTGCCAGCAGTGCCTACAGGGGTGGCTACACCTTC
TRBD1	TRBJ2-7	NA	TRBV19	CASSGTASGEQYF	TGTGCCAGTTCCGGGACAGCATCGGGGGAGCAGTACTTC
NA	TRBJ2-2	NA	TRBV18	CASSPVTGSDAGELFF	TGTGCCAGCTCACCCGTGACAGGTAGCGACGCCGGGGAGCTGTTTTTT
NA	TRBJ2-6	NA	TRBV3-1/TRBV3-2	CASSQGAGANVLTF	TGTGCCAGCAGCCAGGGCGCTGGGGCCAACGTCCTGACTTTC
TRBD1	TRBJ2-5	NA	TRBV19	CASSWSDRGETQYF	TGTGCCAGTAGTTGGTCGGACAGGGGGGAGACCCAGTACTTC
NA	TRBJ2-2	NA	TRBV9	CASSVGGSTGELFF	TGTGCCAGCAGCGTAGGAGGGAGCACCGGGGAGCTGTTTTTT
NA	TRBJ1-5	few	TRBV18	CASSPSPGNGNQPQHF	TGTGCCAGCTCACCAAGTCCGGGGAATGGCAATCAGCCCCAGCATTTT
TRBD2	TRBJ2-5	NA	TRBV7-2	CASSAKTSGKAQYF	TGTGCCAGCAGTGCCAAGACTAGCGGGAAGGCCCAGTACTTC
TRBD1	TRBJ1-2	NA	TRBV20-1	CSASQGGGNYGYTF	TGCAGTGCTAGTCAGGGGGGCGGGAACTATGGCTACACCTTC
TRBD1	TRBJ2-5	NA	TRBV5-4	CASRDREETQYF	TGTGCCAGCAGGGACAGGGAAGAGACCCAGTACTTC
NA	TRBJ1-2	many	TRBV19	CASIQAGGGRENYGYTF	TGTGCCAGTATCCAAGCGGGAGGGGGACGTGAGAACTATGGCTACACCTTC
TRBD1	TRBJ2-2	NA	TRBV2	CASRDRGPVNTGELFF	TGTGCCAGCAGAGACAGGGGGCCGGTGAACACCGGGGAGCTGTTTTTT
NA	TRBJ1-1	NA	TRBV5-6	CASSAWGGTEAFF	TGTGCCAGCAGCGCCTGGGGGGGCACTGAAGCTTTCTTT
TRBD2	TRBJ2-7	NA	TRBV19	CASSGIAGGLLEQYF	TGTGCCAGTAGTGGAATAGCGGGAGGACTCCTCGAGCAGTACTTC
TRBD1	TRBJ2-1	NA	TRBV5-4	CASSPGGQGGLASYNEQFF	TGTGCCAGCAGTCCTGGGGGACAGGGGGGACTAGCCTCCTACAATGAGCAGTTCTTC
TRBD2	TRBJ2-3	NA	TRBV11-3	CASSFDGTSVGTDTQYF	TGTGCCAGCAGCTTCGACGGGACTAGCGTAGGCACAGATACGCAGTATTTT
NA	TRBJ1-3	NA	TRBV5-1	CASSLPPPPTGASGNTIYF	TGCGCCAGCAGCTTGCCCCCACCACCGACAGGAGCCTCTGGAAACACCATATATTTT
TRBD2	TRBJ2-3	NA	TRBV29-1	CSVAGLAGGPGADTQYF	TGCAGCGTTGCAGGACTAGCGGGGGGGCCGGGCGCAGATACGCAGTATTTT
NA	TRBJ2-5	NA	TRBV7-2	CASSAIAGQGLQETQYF	TGTGCCAGCAGCGCCATAGCGGGACAGGGTTTACAAGAGACCCAGTACTTC
NA	TRBJ2-5	NA	TRBV6-6	CASSTVKSRETQYF	TGTGCCAGCAGTACCGTTAAAAGCAGGGAGACCCAGTACTTC
TRBD1	TRBJ1-4	NA	TRBV19	CASNQGANEKLFF	TGTGCCAGTAATCAGGGGGCTAATGAAAAACTGTTTTTT
NA	TRBJ2-1	NA	TRBV3-1/TRBV3-2	CASSQGGSSYNEQFF	TGTGCCAGCAGCCAAGGTGGGAGCTCCTACAATGAGCAGTTCTTC
TRBD1	TRBJ2-2	NA	TRBV5-4	CASRSTGGYTGELFF	TGTGCCAGCAGGTCCACAGGGGGCTACACCGGGGAGCTGTTTTTT
NA	TRBJ2-3	NA	TRBV7-2	CASSSSAGRTGGTQYF	TGTGCCAGCAGCTCATCGGCTGGTCGCACCGGGGGTACGCAGTATTTT
TRBD2	TRBJ2-2	NA	TRBV2	CASTHRLGPGDYYTGELFF	TGTGCCAGCACCCACAGATTGGGCCCGGGGGACTATTATACCGGGGAGCTGTTTTTT
TRBD2	TRBJ2-3	NA	TRBV5-4	CASSFRSSGEDTQYF	TGTGCCAGCAGCTTTCGGTCTAGCGGGGAGGATACGCAGTATTTT
NA	TRBJ1-1	NA	TRBV6-5	CASSYSGGPEAFF	TGTGCCAGCAGTTACTCCGGAGGACCTGAAGCTTTCTTT
TRBD2	TRBJ2-1	NA	TRBV7-9	CASSPPGLAGGNEQFF	TGTGCCAGCAGCCCACCTGGACTAGCGGGTGGCAATGAGCAGTTCTTC
TRBD1	TRBJ2-7	NA	TRBV27	CASHPGTGNHEQYF	TGTGCCAGCCATCCCGGGACAGGGAACCACGAGCAGTACTTC
NA	TRBJ1-1	NA	TRBV9	CASSVDGNWNTEAFF	TGTGCCAGCAGCGTAGATGGCAATTGGAACACTGAAGCTTTCTTT
NA	TRBJ2-2	few	TRBV18	CASSPREIGGGELFF	TGTGCCAGCTCACCGCGAGAAATCGGCGGCGGGGAGCTGTTTTTT
NA	TRBJ1-3	NA	TRBV25-1	CASSEESSGNTIYF	TGTGCCAGCAGTGAAGAGAGTTCTGGAAACACCATATATTTT
TRBD2	TRBJ2-2	NA	TRBV9	CASSVALAGPTGELFF	TGTGCCAGCAGCGTAGCCTTAGCGGGTCCCACCGGGGAGCTGTTTTTT
TRBD1	TRBJ1-4	NA	TRBV7-9	CASSSPQTGGVEKLFF	TGTGCCAGCAGCTCTCCCCAGACAGGGGGCGTTGAAAAACTGTTTTTT
NA	TRBJ1-4	NA	TRBV28	CASSFSGSATNEKLFF	TGTGCCAGCAGTTTCTCCGGGAGCGCAACTAATGAAAAACTGTTTTTT
NA	TRBJ2-2	NA	TRBV21-1	CAGTGVATGELFF	TGTGCAGGGACAGGGGTGGCCACCGGGGAGCTGTTTTTT
NA	TRBJ1-2	NA	TRBV19	CASSIDSYYGYTF	TGTGCCAGTAGTATCGACTCCTACTATGGCTACACCTTC
TRBD1	TRBJ1-6	NA	TRBV19	CASSQTQGGRSPLHF	TGTGCCAGTAGCCAAACACAGGGGGGTCGTTCACCCCTCCACTTT
TRBD2	TRBJ2-1	NA	TRBV6-4	CASSEGIATSGYNEQFF	TGTGCCAGCAGTGAGGGTATAGCGACTAGCGGTTACAATGAGCAGTTCTTC
NA	TRBJ2-3	once	TRBV19	CASSRKGYTDTQYF	TGTGCCAGTAGTCGAAAGGGGTACACAGATACGCAGTATTTT
NA	TRBJ1-1	NA	TRBV9	CASSVGGLGGMNTEAFF	TGTGCCAGCAGCGTTGGGGGGTTGGGAGGAATGAACACTGAAGCTTTCTTT
TRBD2	TRBJ2-1	NA	TRBV19	CASSMLGASGRDNEQFF	TGTGCCAGTAGTATGTTAGGGGCTAGCGGGAGAGACAATGAGCAGTTCTTC